Presented here are 21 T cell receptor beta chains from one specimen sequenced in a study of cytomegalovirus exposure and HLA in healthy donors. PCR primers comprised 60 Vbeta and 13 Jbeta primers. Clones were read by immunoSEQ multiplex PCR, and TCRdb kept only the in-frame ones, dropping some. The table lists 80,000 or so clones, 55% to 75% of them singletons. What was sequenced was PBMCs. Every receptor here comes from a young man in good health and CMV-seropositive.

The chain couples TRBV7-9 to TRBJ1-4; D is possibly TRBD1 (5 bases). The CDR3 covers 15 residues. V dropped 0 bases and J dropped 5 bases, with 10 bases sitting between them. Germline V gene data show CDR1 as SEHNR and CDR2 as FQNEAQ (reference sequence). This chain's CDR3 is CASSLAAGGNEKLFF. The CDR3 region has the DNA TGTGCCAGCAGCTTAGCGGCGGGGGGGAATGAAAAACTGTTTTTT.

The chain recombines TRBV27 with TRBJ2-3; D possibly corresponds to TRBD2 (5 bases). The CDR3 is made up of 12 amino acids. V was clipped by 11 bases and J by 4 bases, with 13 bases between them. The germline V gene encodes CDR1 MNHEY and CDR2 SMNVEV (reference sequence). In nucleotides, the CDR3 is TGTGCCGCGGGTCCCGGGGCAGATACGCAGTATTTT. Translated, it gives CAAGPGADTQYF.

V usage is TRBV5-4 and J usage is TRBJ2-1; D is undetermined. The CDR3 is 13 residues long. With 0 bases removed from V and 5 bases from J, the gap between germline ends came to 6 bases. CDR1 is SGHNT and CDR2 is YYREEE in the germline V gene (reference sequence). The CDR3 nucleotides read TGTGCCAGCAGCTTGGACGCGAACAATGAGCAGTTCTTC. It specifies CASSLDANNEQFF.

The CDR3 spells CASSLSGGSSYEQYF. The CDR3, as DNA: TGTGCCAGCAGCTTGAGTGGGGGGAGTTCCTACGAGCAGTACTTC. The chain combines TRBV7-2 with TRBJ2-7; maybe TRBD2 (6 bases). Per the germline V gene, CDR1 is SGHTA and CDR2 is FQGNSA. This CDR3 contains 15 residues. V gave up 3 bases and J gave up 1 base, with 13 bases separating them.

This clone was recorded a few times. The V gene is TRBV28, the J gene TRBJ2-7; 8 bases match TRBD2. Germline V CDR1 and CDR2: MDHEN, SYDVKM. J was trimmed by 7 bases and V by 5 bases; bases with no gene match: 10. CDR3 length: 14 amino acids. DNA for the CDR3: TGTGCCAGCAGTACTAGCGGATCCTTCCGGGAGCAGTACTTC. Translated, it gives CASSTSGSFREQYF.

The chain uses TRBV10-1 and TRBJ2-2, with 7 bases matching TRBD1. Germline-derived CDR1 and CDR2 are WNHNN and SYGVQD (reference sequence). V trimming: 9 bases; J trimming: 0 bases; junction bases outside the gene matches: 4. The CDR3 is made up of 14 amino acids. This chain's CDR3 is CASNTGANTGELFF. The CDR3 nucleotides are TGCGCCAGTAACACAGGGGCGAACACCGGGGAGCTGTTTTTT.

Only a few counts were recorded for this clone. The genes are TRBV28 and TRBJ2-5, with TRBD2 identical over 12 bases. This CDR3 has 17 amino acids. Looked up from germline, CDR1 is MDHEN and CDR2 is SYDVKM. The V gene end was trimmed by 3 bases and the J gene end by 4 bases; junction bases not matched to a gene: 9. The DNA of the CDR3 is TGTGCCAGCAGTTTTCCCCTAGCGGGAGGGAGTACAGAGACCCAGTACTTC. Encoded protein: CASSFPLAGGSTETQYF.

This clone was seen a handful of times. CDR3: CASSVFPGSGGSTEAFF. CDR3 nucleotides: TGCGCCAGCAGCGTCTTTCCGGGATCAGGAGGGAGCACTGAAGCTTTCTTT. The V and J genes are TRBV5-1 and TRBJ1-1; D not resolved. The germline V gene encodes CDR1 SGHRS and CDR2 YFSETQ. This CDR3 has 17 residues. Deletions cut 4 bases from V and 4 bases from J, with 23 bases between.

This chain connects TRBV7-9 to TRBJ2-1, with 7 bases lining up with TRBD2. Germline V CDR1 and CDR2: SEHNR, FQNEAQ (reference sequence). With V trimmed by 5 bases and J by 9 bases, 19 bases remained unmatched. The CDR3 is made up of 17 amino acids. Here the CDR3 DNA reads TGTGCCAGCAGCCCCCCCGGAGCCGCGGGAGCCCCCCGTGAGCAGTTCTTC. Its translation: CASSPPGAAGAPREQFF. The full variable domain, completed using reference TRBV7-9 and TRBJ2-1, is DTGVSQNPRHKITKRGQNVTFRCDPISEHNRLYWYRQTLGQGPEFLTYFQNEAQLEKSRLLSDRFSAERPKGSFSTLEIQRTEQGDSAMYLCASSPPGAAGAPREQFFGPGTRLTVL.

V is TRBV28 and J is TRBJ1-2; 9 nucleotides align to TRBD1. This CDR3 spans 14 amino acids. The ends lost 5 bases at V and 8 bases at J; junction bases unmatched: 9. Germline V lookup: CDR1 MDHEN, CDR2 SYDVKM. This chain's CDR3 is CASSKQGAAWGYTF. In DNA form, the CDR3 reads TGTGCCAGCAGTAAACAGGGGGCTGCCTGGGGCTACACCTTC.

This clone was observed once. J is TRBJ2-7 and V is TRBV14, with D possibly TRBD1 on 6 matching bases. V lost 5 bases to trimming and J lost 2 bases, with 10 bases between them. The germline V gene encodes CDR1 SGHDN and CDR2 FVKESK. CDR3 length: 13 amino acids. Written as DNA, the CDR3 is TGTGCCAGCAGCATGGACAGTCCCTACGAGCAGTACTTC. Translating it yields CASSMDSPYEQYF.

The chain uses TRBV15 and TRBJ2-3, with D possibly TRBD1 on 5 matching bases. V lost 1 base and J 1 base, leaving 12 bases between the germline ends. Per the germline V gene, CDR1 is LNHNV and CDR2 is YYDKDF (reference sequence). CDR3 length equals 16 residues. The CDR3 DNA reads as TGTGCCACCAGCAGAGGAACAGGTGGAGGCACAGATACGCAGTATTTT. This encodes CATSRGTGGGTDTQYF.

This chain links TRBV18 with TRBJ2-7; unclear D gene. The ends were cut back, 3 bases at V and 2 bases at J, with 11 bases in the middle. This CDR3 is 14 amino acids long. Per germline, CDR1 KGHSH and CDR2 LQKENI. Here the CDR3 reads CASSPAPRTYEQYF. CDR3 sequence (DNA): TGTGCCAGCTCACCGGCCCCCAGAACCTACGAGCAGTACTTC.

The rearrangement links TRBV30 to TRBJ1-4; D is unresolved. CDR3 length equals 13 residues. Trimming left V 1 base short and J 7 bases short, with 10 bases between. Germline lookup yields CDR1 GTSNPN and CDR2 SVGIG (reference sequence). The CDR3 DNA follows: TGTGCCTGGAGTGGAGGGTCGGGTGAAAAACTGTTTTTT. Protein product: CAWSGGSGEKLFF.

The chain combines TRBV6-6 with TRBJ1-4; weak D call: TRBD1 (6 bases). Germline V CDR1 and CDR2: MNHNY, SVGAGI (reference sequence). The CDR3 runs 15 residues. V lost 6 bases and J lost 0, with 11 bases in between. The CDR3 DNA is TGTGCCAGCAGCCGATACAGGGCAACTAATGAAAAACTGTTTTTT. Translation: CASSRYRATNEKLFF.

The CDR3 is CASSPTGSDEKLFF. CDR3 sequence (DNA): TGTGCCAGCAGCCCGACAGGGTCGGATGAAAAACTGTTTTTT. The V and J genes are TRBV5-6 and TRBJ1-4, with 7 positions matching TRBD1. The CDR3 runs to 14 residues. Germline V gives CDR1 SGHDT, CDR2 YYEEEE. After removal of 4 bases from V and 6 bases from J, the junction contained 6 bases not matched to a gene.

The CDR3 DNA sequence: TGTGCCAGCAGGTCTGACAGGGGGCCCAATCAGCCCCAGCATTTT. Protein sequence: CASRSDRGPNQPQHF. The chain has TRBV6-6 and TRBJ1-5, with 10 bases matching TRBD1. V gave up 6 bases and J gave up 3 bases; unmatched junction bases: 5. This CDR3 is 15 amino acids long. Germline loops: CDR1 MNHNY, CDR2 SVGAGI (reference sequence).

This clone was seen a few times. V and J are TRBV28 and TRBJ2-7, with a weak D call TRBD1 (7 bases). The V end lost 9 bases, the J end lost 4 bases, and 13 bases lay between the germline ends. From germline, CDR1 is MDHEN and CDR2 SYDVKM. The CDR3 loop spans 12 amino acids. The CDR3, as DNA: TGTGCCAGTTCGACAGGGACTTACGAGCAGTACTTC. This gives the protein CASSTGTYEQYF.

V and J are TRBV7-9 and TRBJ2-7; possibly TRBD2 for D (6 bases). The CDR3 runs to 14 residues. Germline V lookup: CDR1 SEHNR, CDR2 FQNEAQ (reference sequence). V was pared by 5 bases and J by 0 bases, with 11 bases between. CDR3 DNA: TGTGCCAGCAGCGGCGGGGATGGCTCCTACGAGCAGTACTTC. This encodes CASSGGDGSYEQYF.

This clone has only a few counts. This chain links TRBV28 with TRBJ2-3, with TRBD2 matching 9 bases. CDR1 is MDHEN and CDR2 is SYDVKM in the germline V gene. The CDR3 has 17 amino acids. V lost 5 bases, J lost 3 bases, and 12 bases stayed unmatched. CDR3 nucleotides: TGTGCCAGCAGTCCGTCCCAGACTAGCGGATTTACAGATACGCAGTATTTT. Translating gives CASSPSQTSGFTDTQYF.

On this clone: A read error may produce the germline difference seen at one junction end. The chain has TRBV6-1 and TRBJ1-6; TRBD1 might be the D (5 bases). In germline, CDR1 is MNHNS, CDR2 SASEGT. CDR3 length equals 14 residues. The DNA of the CDR3 is TGTGCCAGCAGTGAAGTACGATCCGGGACTGCTTTTGGGTTT. It yields the protein CASSEVRSGTAFGF.